This T cell receptor beta chain emerged from a study of cytomegalovirus exposure and HLA in healthy donors. Points from the study as a whole: A later analysis found that most CMV-associated TCR beta chains appeared HLA-restricted.

Remarks on this clone: The antigen is not known.

The PCR employed 60 Vbeta primers together with 13 Jbeta primers. Data came from immunoSEQ multiplex PCR; TCRdb stores just in-frame clones and leaves some out. The listing contains about 200,000 clones. The sequence derives from a girl under 10 years old in good health and CMV-seropositive. Material for sequencing was PBMCs.

CDR3 in DNA: TGTGCCAGCAGTACCCTGGGAGGGGGTGGCACTGAAGCTTTCTTT. It codes for CASSTLGGGGTEAFF. The genes are TRBV6-1 and TRBJ1-1; tentative D call: TRBD1 (6 bases). Looked up from germline, CDR1 is MNHNS and CDR2 is SASEGT. V was shortened by 5 bases and J by 4 bases, with 17 bases between the two germline ends. The CDR3 spans 15 residues.